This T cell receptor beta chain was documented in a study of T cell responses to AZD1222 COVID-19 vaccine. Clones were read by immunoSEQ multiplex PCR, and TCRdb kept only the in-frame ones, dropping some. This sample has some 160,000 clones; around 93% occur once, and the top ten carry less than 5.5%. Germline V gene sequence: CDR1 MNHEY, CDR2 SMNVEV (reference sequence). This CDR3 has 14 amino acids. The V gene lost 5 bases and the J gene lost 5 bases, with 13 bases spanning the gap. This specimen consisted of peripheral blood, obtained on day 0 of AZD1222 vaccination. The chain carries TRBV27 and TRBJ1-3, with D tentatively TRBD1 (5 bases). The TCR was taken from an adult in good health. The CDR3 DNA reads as TGTGCCAGCAGTCCTCTCGGGACTAGAAACACCATATATTTT. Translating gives CASSPLGTRNTIYF.